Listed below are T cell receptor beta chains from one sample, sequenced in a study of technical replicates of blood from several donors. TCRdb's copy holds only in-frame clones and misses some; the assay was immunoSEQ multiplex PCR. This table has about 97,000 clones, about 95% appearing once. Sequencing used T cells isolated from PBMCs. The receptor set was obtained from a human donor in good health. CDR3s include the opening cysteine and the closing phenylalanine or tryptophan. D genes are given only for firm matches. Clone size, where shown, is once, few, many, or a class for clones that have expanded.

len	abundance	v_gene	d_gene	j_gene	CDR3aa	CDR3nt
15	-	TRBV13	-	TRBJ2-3	CASSVRVKGTDTQYF	TGTGCCAGCAGTGTCAGGGTGAAGGGCACAGATACGCAGTATTTT
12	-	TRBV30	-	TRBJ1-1	CAWMVTYTEAFF	TGTGCCTGGATGGTGACTTACACTGAAGCTTTCTTT
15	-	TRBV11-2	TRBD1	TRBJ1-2	CASSPGLQGWYGYTF	TGTGCCAGCAGCCCTGGATTACAGGGGTGGTATGGCTACACCTTC
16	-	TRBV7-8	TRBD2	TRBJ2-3	CASSLWREPITDTQYF	TGTGCCAGCAGCTTATGGCGGGAGCCTATCACAGATACGCAGTATTTT
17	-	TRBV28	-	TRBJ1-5	CASSWRLQGTQNQPQHF	TGTGCCAGCAGTTGGCGCCTACAGGGTACTCAAAATCAGCCCCAGCATTTT
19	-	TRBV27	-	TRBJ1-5	CASSLRRPDSRMSNQPQHF	TGTGCCAGCAGTTTACGGCGCCCGGACAGCCGTATGAGCAATCAGCCCCAGCATTTT
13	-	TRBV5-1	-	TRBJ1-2	CASSLAVPDGYTF	TGCGCCAGCAGCTTGGCTGTTCCAGATGGCTACACCTTC
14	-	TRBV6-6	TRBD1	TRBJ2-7	CASSYSGQGHEQYF	TGTGCCAGCAGTTACTCCGGACAGGGCCACGAGCAGTACTTC
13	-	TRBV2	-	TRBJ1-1	CASSERYGTEAFF	TGTGCCAGCAGTGAACGTTACGGCACTGAAGCTTTCTTT
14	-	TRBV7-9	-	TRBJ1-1	CASSRGAGRTEAFF	TGTGCCAGCAGCCGTGGGGCAGGGAGGACTGAAGCTTTCTTT
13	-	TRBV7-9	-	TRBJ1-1	CASSYTESTEAFF	TGTGCCAGCAGTTATACAGAGAGCACTGAAGCTTTCTTT
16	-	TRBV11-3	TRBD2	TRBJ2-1	CASSPMGLAGDNEQFF	TGTGCCAGCAGCCCGATGGGACTAGCGGGGGACAATGAGCAGTTCTTC
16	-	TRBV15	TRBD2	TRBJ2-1	CATSTHSGLSYNEQFF	TGTGCCACCAGCACACATAGCGGGTTATCCTACAATGAGCAGTTCTTC
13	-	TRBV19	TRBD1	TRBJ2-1	CASSIDLGDRAFF	TGTGCCAGTAGTATAGATTTGGGGGACAGAGCATTCTTC
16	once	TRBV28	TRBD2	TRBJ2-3	CASSPGGGRRADTQYF	TGTGCCAGCAGTCCGGGAGGCGGGAGGAGGGCAGATACGCAGTATTTT
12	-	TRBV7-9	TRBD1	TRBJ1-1	CASRDRGTEAFF	TGTGCCAGCAGAGACAGGGGCACTGAAGCTTTCTTT
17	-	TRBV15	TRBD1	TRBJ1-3	CATSRDQQGWAGNTIYF	TGTGCCACCAGCAGAGATCAACAGGGGTGGGCTGGAAACACCATATATTTT
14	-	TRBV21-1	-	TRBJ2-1	CASKSGRFYNEQFF	TGTGCCAGCAAAAGCGGGAGGTTCTACAATGAGCAGTTCTTC
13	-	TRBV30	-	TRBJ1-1	CAWSGGGNTEAFF	TGTGCCTGGAGTGGAGGGGGGAACACTGAAGCTTTCTTT
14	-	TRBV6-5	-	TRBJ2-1	CASSSSGSYNEQFF	TGTGCCAGCAGTTCCAGCGGATCCTACAATGAGCAGTTCTTC
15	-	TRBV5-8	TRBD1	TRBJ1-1	CASSSDRARETEAFF	TGTGCCAGCAGCTCAGACAGGGCTCGGGAAACTGAAGCTTTCTTT
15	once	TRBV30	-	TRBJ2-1	CAWSVQLHSYNEQFF	TGTGCCTGGAGTGTACAATTACACTCCTACAATGAGCAGTTCTTC
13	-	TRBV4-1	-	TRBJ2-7	CASSLSGSYEQYF	TGCGCCAGCAGCCTTTCGGGCTCCTACGAGCAGTACTTC
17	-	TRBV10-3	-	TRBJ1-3	CAIRSGDLSSSGNTIYF	TGTGCCATCAGATCCGGGGATCTTTCGTCCTCTGGAAACACCATATATTTT
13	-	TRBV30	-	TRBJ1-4	CAWRWGGNEKLFF	TGTGCCTGGAGATGGGGGGGGAATGAAAAACTGTTCTTT
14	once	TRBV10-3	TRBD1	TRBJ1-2	CAISESNDRGGYTF	TGTGCCATCAGTGAGTCAAATGACAGGGGTGGCTACACCTTC
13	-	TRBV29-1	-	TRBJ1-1	CSVRAQGGTEAFF	TGCAGCGTCCGGGCCCAGGGAGGGACTGAAGCTTTCTTT
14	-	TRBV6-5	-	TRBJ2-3	CASSYSASTDTQYF	TGTGCCAGCAGTTACAGCGCTAGCACAGATACGCAGTATTTT
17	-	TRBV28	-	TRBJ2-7	CASSLAVMYRGAHEQYF	TGTGCCAGCAGTTTAGCAGTTATGTATCGGGGGGCCCACGAGCAGTACTTC
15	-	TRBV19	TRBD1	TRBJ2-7	CASREQGFPSYEQYF	TGTGCCAGTAGAGAACAGGGGTTCCCCTCCTACGAGCAGTACTTC
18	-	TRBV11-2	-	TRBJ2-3	CASSLEGAGFIAPDTQYF	TGTGCCAGCAGCTTAGAGGGGGCAGGATTTATTGCGCCAGATACGCAGTATTTT
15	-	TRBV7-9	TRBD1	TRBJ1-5	CASSKTGGRDQPQHF	TGTGCCAGCAGCAAAACAGGGGGCAGGGATCAGCCCCAGCATTTT
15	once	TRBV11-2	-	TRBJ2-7	CASSLGGTAIPEQYF	TGTGCCAGCAGCCTAGGCGGGACAGCCATACCCGAGCAGTACTTC
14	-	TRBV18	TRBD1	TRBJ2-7	CASSMSGQGDEQYF	TGTGCCAGCTCTATGTCAGGACAGGGGGACGAGCAGTACTTC
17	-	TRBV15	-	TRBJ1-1	CATSRVLIFFEDTEAFF	TGTGCCACCAGCAGAGTACTAATCTTCTTTGAGGACACTGAAGCTTTCTTT
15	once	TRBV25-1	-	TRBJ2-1	CASSETGELANEQFF	TGTGCCAGCAGTGAAACAGGAGAATTGGCCAATGAGCAGTTCTTC
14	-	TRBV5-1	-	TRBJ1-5	CASSLGTTGQPQHF	TGCGCCAGCAGCCTGGGGACAACAGGACAGCCCCAGCATTTT
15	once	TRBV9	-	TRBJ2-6	CASTLQISGANVLTF	TGTGCCAGCACCCTCCAGATCTCTGGGGCCAACGTCCTGACTTTC
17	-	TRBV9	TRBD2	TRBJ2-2	CASTGTSGRIETGELFF	TGTGCCAGCACCGGGACTAGCGGGAGGATTGAGACCGGGGAGCTGTTTTTT
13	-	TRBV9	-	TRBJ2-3	CASSVDLLDTQYF	TGTGCCAGCAGCGTAGATCTCCTAGATACGCAGTATTTT
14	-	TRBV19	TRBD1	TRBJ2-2	CASKDRGSTGELFF	TGTGCCAGCAAAGACAGGGGAAGCACCGGGGAGCTGTTTTTT
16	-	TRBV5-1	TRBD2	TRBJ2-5	CASSFAAGAGQETQYF	TGCGCCAGCAGCTTTGCGGCGGGAGCGGGCCAAGAGACCCAGTACTTC
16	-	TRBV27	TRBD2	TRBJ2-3	CASSPRTSGFTDTQYF	TGTGCCAGCAGTCCGCGCACTAGCGGATTCACAGATACGCAGTATTTT